The next 22 T cell receptor beta chains were all read from a single sample in a study of shared clonotypes between healthy human individuals. Assay used: immunoSEQ multiplex PCR; TCRdb lists only in-frame clones, some missing. The data contain 1.4 million to 1.5 million clones, roughly 96% of them singletons. Sequencing input: naive CD4+ T cells sorted from blood. Described subset: CD45RA+ positively selected. These receptors were taken from a man in his thirties or forties in good health.

The chain has TRBV28 and TRBJ2-7; D possibly corresponds to TRBD2 (7 bases). The V gene lost 3 bases and the J gene lost 4 bases, with 16 bases spanning the gap. Germline V gives CDR1 MDHEN, CDR2 SYDVKM. The CDR3 sequence is 15 residues long. The CDR3 spells CASSLGGGWPYEQYF. The CDR3, as DNA: TGTGCCAGCAGTTTGGGAGGGGGTTGGCCGTACGAGCAGTACTTC.

The gene calls are TRBV7-2 and TRBJ1-1; TRBD1 is a possible D gene (5 bases). V lost 6 bases and J 1 base, leaving 15 bases between the germline ends. The CDR3 has 15 amino acids. In germline, CDR1 is SGHTA, CDR2 FQGNSA. The CDR3: CASRDQGDPNTEAFF. CDR3 nucleotides: TGTGCCAGCAGGGATCAGGGAGATCCGAACACTGAAGCTTTCTTT.

The chain uses TRBV18 and TRBJ1-5; D may be TRBD1 (5 bases). Trimming shortened V by 4 bases and J by 7 bases, and 17 bases separated the two germline ends. Germline CDR1 KGHSH, CDR2 LQKENI. This CDR3 is 15 amino acids long. CDR3 amino acids: CASSLQGGESQPQHF. The DNA of the CDR3 is TGTGCCAGCTCACTTCAGGGTGGTGAGTCCCAGCCCCAGCATTTT.

The chain links TRBV6-1 to TRBJ2-7; 14 bases fit TRBD2. The trim removed 1 base at V and 3 bases at J, leaving 5 bases unmatched. Per germline, CDR1 MNHNS and CDR2 SASEGT. CDR3 length: 17 residues. The CDR3 loop is CASSEGTSGRFVYEQYF. CDR3 DNA sequence: TGTGCCAGCAGTGAAGGGACTAGCGGGAGGTTTGTCTACGAGCAGTACTTC.

J is TRBJ2-7 and V is TRBV19, with 12 positions matching TRBD2. Trimming removed 6 bases from V and 1 base from J; junction bases left unmatched: 4. Germline assignment: CDR1 LNHDA and CDR2 SQIVND (reference sequence). The CDR3 sequence is 15 residues long. The CDR3 reads CASSALAGGSYEQYF. The CDR3 coding sequence is TGTGCCAGTAGCGCACTAGCGGGAGGTTCCTACGAGCAGTACTTC.

This chain connects TRBV7-3 to TRBJ2-1; D remains unclear. Germline CDR1 and CDR2: SGHTA and FQGTGA. The CDR3 is 14 residues long. Trimming removed 0 bases from V and 6 bases from J, with 9 bases in between. CDR3 sequence: CASSLTNLGNEQFF. The CDR3 region has the DNA TGTGCCAGCAGCTTAACGAACTTAGGCAATGAGCAGTTCTTC.

The J gene is TRBJ1-2, the V gene TRBV11-2; possibly TRBD1 for D (5 bases). Trimming removed 6 bases at V and 4 bases at J, with 15 bases between. The CDR3 runs 14 residues. Germline V lookup: CDR1 SGHAT, CDR2 FQNNGV. CDR3 loop: CASSRRDLGYGYTF. CDR3 nucleotide sequence: TGTGCCAGCAGTCGACGGGACCTAGGCTATGGCTACACCTTC. The whole variable domain, filled in from reference TRBV11-2 and TRBJ1-2, reads EAGVAQSPRYKIIEKRQSVAFWCNPISGHATLYWYQQILGQGPKLLIQFQNNGVVDDSQLPKDRFSAERLKGVDSTLKIQPAKLEDSAVYLCASSRRDLGYGYTFGSGTRLTVV.

This rearrangement joins TRBV7-9 to TRBJ2-1; the D gene could be TRBD1 or TRBD2 (5 bases each). Germline V gene sequence: CDR1 SEHNR, CDR2 FQNEAQ (reference sequence). The germline V and J ends were trimmed by 1 base and 8 bases, with 15 bases remaining between them. The CDR3 length is 15 residues. DNA of the CDR3: TGTGCCAGCAGCTTAGTCAGGGTGGGGGTTGATGAGCAGTTCTTC. Protein product: CASSLVRVGVDEQFF.

The V gene is TRBV30, the J gene TRBJ2-5; D gene uncertain. CDR3 length: 12 amino acids. The V and J ends lost 2 bases and 1 base respectively, with 5 bases between them. Germline V gene lookup returns CDR1 GTSNPN and CDR2 SVGIG (reference sequence). CDR3 nucleotide sequence: TGTGCCTGGAGTTGGGGCCAAGAGACCCAGTACTTC. This codes for CAWSWGQETQYF.

The CDR3 nucleotides are TGTGCCAGCCGCAGGGGTACGCAGTATTTT. This encodes CASRRGTQYF. The V call is TRBV6-1, the J call TRBJ2-3; the D gene is possibly TRBD1 (6 bases). The germline gives CDR1 MNHNS, CDR2 SASEGT. V shed 8 bases and J shed 8 bases, with 8 bases lying between them. This CDR3 contains 10 residues.

The rearrangement joins TRBV7-2 to TRBJ2-7; 11 nucleotides match TRBD2. V dropped 5 bases and J dropped 3; count of bases not matched to a gene: 18. Germline lookup yields CDR1 SGHTA and CDR2 FQGNSA. There are 19 residues in the CDR3. This CDR3 reads CASSLRSGLAASKDYEQYF. Written as DNA, the CDR3 is TGTGCCAGCAGCCTAAGATCGGGACTAGCGGCAAGTAAGGACTACGAGCAGTACTTC. Looking up the rest from reference TRBV7-2 and TRBJ2-7 gives the full variable domain: GAGVSQSPSNKVTEKGKDVELRCDPISGHTALYWYRQSLGQGLEFLIYFQGNSAPDKSGLPSDRFSAERTGGSVSTLTIQRTQQEDSAVYLCASSLRSGLAASKDYEQYFGPGTRLTVT.

The rearrangement links TRBV4-1 to TRBJ1-2; the D gene is possibly TRBD1 (6 bases). Trimming cost V 2 bases and J 0 bases, with 13 bases left between them. The CDR3 is 16 residues long. Germline CDR1 MGHRA, CDR2 YSYEKL. CDR3 region: CASSQSRGRANYGYTF. The CDR3 coding sequence is TGCGCCAGCAGCCAAAGCAGGGGACGAGCTAACTATGGCTACACCTTC.

CDR3: CAWTLPGRGRYYEQYF. CDR3 in DNA: TGTGCCTGGACACTCCCAGGGCGGGGGAGGTACTACGAGCAGTACTTC. The V gene is TRBV30, the J gene TRBJ2-7; TRBD2 matches 7 bases. Germline assignment: CDR1 GTSNPN and CDR2 SVGIG (reference sequence). V lost 4 bases and J lost 3; bases outside the gene matches: 15. The CDR3 is 16 amino acids.

The genes are TRBV19 and TRBJ2-7; D is perhaps TRBD2 (7 bases). The CDR3 loop spans 16 amino acids. Germline CDR1 LNHDA, CDR2 SQIVND (reference sequence). Trimming shortened V by 4 bases and J by 6 bases, and 22 bases separated the two germline ends. In nucleotides, the CDR3 is TGTGCCAGTAGTAACTCCCCCCGCGGGGGCCGCGTCGAGCAGTACTTC. Translation: CASSNSPRGGRVEQYF.

The genes are TRBV4-2 and TRBJ1-1, with no clear D. Germline lookup yields CDR1 LGHNA and CDR2 YNFKEQ. Trimming left V 2 bases short and J 1 base short, with 5 bases between. This CDR3 has 13 amino acids. CDR3 sequence: CASSQLKNTEAFF. DNA of the CDR3: TGTGCCAGCAGCCAACTTAAGAACACTGAAGCTTTCTTT.

This chain links TRBV19 with TRBJ2-5, with D tentatively TRBD1 or TRBD2 (6 bases each). The CDR3 has 16 amino acids. With 7 bases removed from V and 5 bases from J, the gap between germline ends came to 23 bases. Germline V gene sequence: CDR1 LNHDA, CDR2 SQIVND (reference sequence). The CDR3 nucleotides are TGTGCCAGTAAGGGGGGTCCGGGAGTCGGGCGTGAGACCCAGTACTTC. It codes for CASKGGPGVGRETQYF.

The V call is TRBV19, the J call TRBJ1-4, with TRBD1 matching over 7 bases. The CDR3 runs 17 residues. Germline CDR1 and CDR2: LNHDA and SQIVND (reference sequence). The ends lost 3 bases at V and 0 bases at J; junction bases unmatched: 7. CDR3 DNA: TGTGCCAGTAGTATCCGACAGGGTGTTGCAACTAATGAAAAACTGTTTTTT. Amino acid sequence: CASSIRQGVATNEKLFF.

V gene TRBV25-1 combines with J gene TRBJ2-2, with D perhaps TRBD1 (6 bases). V gave up 6 bases and J gave up 1 base, with 9 bases separating them. The CDR3 covers 14 residues. Germline assignment: CDR1 MGHDK and CDR2 SYGVNS. CDR3 region: CASRGQRNTGELFF. CDR3 in DNA: TGTGCCAGCAGAGGACAGCGGAACACCGGGGAGCTGTTTTTT.

The chain joins TRBV5-8 to TRBJ1-5; D ambiguous. CDR3 length: 16 amino acids. Deletions cut 1 base from V and 5 bases from J, with 16 bases between. CDR1 and CDR2 (germline): SGHTS, YDEGEE. CDR3 protein: CASSLNRGNYDQPQHF. The CDR3 DNA reads as TGTGCCAGCAGCTTGAACCGCGGGAATTACGATCAGCCCCAGCATTTT.

On this clone itself: Other DNA sequences from this sample encode an identical CDR3 as well. J is TRBJ1-5 and V is TRBV2, with D possibly being TRBD1 (5 bases). Trimming cost V 6 bases and J 0 bases, with 6 bases left between them. Germline CDR1 is SNHLY and CDR2 is FYNNEI. The CDR3 loop spans 13 amino acids. DNA for the CDR3: TGTGCCAGCAGGGGGGATAGCAATCAGCCCCAGCATTTT. As protein: CASRGDSNQPQHF.

The V and J genes are TRBV5-1 and TRBJ2-3; D is undetermined. In germline, CDR1 is SGHRS, CDR2 YFSETQ. There are 15 residues in the CDR3. V lost 1 base and J lost 0, with 9 bases in between. Here the CDR3 DNA reads TGCGCCAGCAGCTTGTTTCCGCGGAGCACAGATACGCAGTATTTT. Amino acids: CASSLFPRSTDTQYF.

V usage is TRBV28 and J usage is TRBJ2-5; TRBD1 is a possible D gene (7 bases). Trimming took off 5 bases at V and 5 bases at J, with 18 bases between the two ends. Germline CDR1 MDHEN, CDR2 SYDVKM. The CDR3 consists of 15 residues. CDR3 DNA: TGTGCCAGCAGTACCCTCAGGGGGGCCCTGGAGACCCAGTACTTC. This codes for CASSTLRGALETQYF.